The clone carrying this T cell receptor beta chain was recorded many times. Its antigen is not identified. Sequencing libraries for TCR beta were prepared with iRepertoire HTBI primers and Arm-PCR of CDR3 regions. TCRdb called the multiplex PCR reads again in MiXCR, with one record for every CDR3 protein. In the table there are roughly 410,000 distinct CDR3 sequences, approximately 16% of which are singletons. As to time point: newly diagnosed GD, antithyroid drugs for less than 3 months. The TCR library was prepared using RNA isolated from PBMCs. This entry is derived from a study of regulatory T cells in long-lasting Graves disease. Study-wide context: Antithyroid drug exposure in newly diagnosed Graves' patients had lasted under 3 months.

Overall study results and limits: Persistent-disease Graves' patients showed less TCR diversity than new cases. The work looked only at peripheral blood and did not look at thyroid tissue.

Another study also made use of these data, one on T cells in Graves' hyperthyroidism and ophthalmopathy.

The sample was peripheral blood mononuclear cells (PBMCs), taken at new diagnosis, from a patient treated with antithyroid drugs. This receptor was obtained from a woman aged 40 to 50 with Graves disease.

The DNA for the CDR3 is TGTGCCAGCACCCACAAGGCGGGGGGCGGTTACGAGCAGTACTTC. Its protein is CASTHKAGGGYEQYF. The chain employs TRBV27 and TRBJ2-7, with 8 positions matching TRBD2. The CDR3 is 15 amino acids. V dropped 7 bases and J dropped 4; count of bases not matched to a gene: 12. Germline V lookup: CDR1 MNHEY, CDR2 SMNVEV (reference sequence).